A selection of T cell receptor beta chains follows, all from one sample in a study of T cells in Graves' hyperthyroidism and ophthalmopathy. TCRdb independently ran MiXCR on the multiplex PCR reads; one entry per CDR3 protein. Seen here are about 500,000 distinct CDR3 sequences, 46% observed once, and the top ten hold about 45%. Sequencing was carried out using peripheral blood or thyroid tissue (not recorded which). Receptors originate from an adult woman with Graves' disease, either hyperthyroidism or ophthalmopathy (not recorded which). CDR3s include the opening cysteine and the closing phenylalanine or tryptophan. A D gene is named only where the DNA matches it firmly. The size field is filled for only some rows; it gives once, few, many or a size class.

>TRBV9|TRBD2|TRBJ2-1|once
CASSVALGREGNEQFF
TGTGCCAGCAGCGTAGCCCTGGGGCGGGAGGGCAATGAGCAGTTCTTC
>TRBV5-1|.|TRBJ2-7|many
CASSLVQGYEQYF
TGCGCCAGCAGCTTGGTGCAGGGGTACGAGCAGTACTTC
>TRBV10-3|TRBD1|TRBJ2-7|few
CAISERSGGYEQYF
TGTGCCATCAGTGAACGATCAGGGGGCTACGAGCAGTACTTC
>TRBV9|.|TRBJ2-2|.
CASSGSRELFF
TGTGCCAGCAGCGGATCCCGGGAGCTGTTTTTT
>TRBV7-2|.|TRBJ2-5|.
CASSKRAGNNQPQYF
TGTGCCAGCAGCAAAAGGGCAGGGAACAATCAGCCCCAGTACTTC
>TRBV20-1|TRBD1|TRBJ1-2|.
CSASGGQSYTF
TGCAGTGCTAGTGGGGGACAGAGCTACACCTTC
>TRBV6-5|.|TRBJ1-3|.
CASCGSGATGNTIYF
TGTGCCAGCTGCGGGTCTGGGGCGACTGGAAACACCATATATTTT
>TRBV11-2|TRBD1|TRBJ2-5|once
CASRPTGGIYQETQYF
TGTGCCAGCAGACCCACAGGGGGAATTTACCAAGAGACCCAGTACTTC
>TRBV7-2|.|TRBJ1-1|many
CASSLAQMNTEAFF
TGTGCCAGCAGCTTAGCACAGATGAACACTGAAGCTTTCTTT
>TRBV20-1|TRBD1|TRBJ1-1|.
CSAVRTGDTEAFF
TGCAGTGCTGTCCGGACAGGGGACACTGAAGCTTTCTTT
>TRBV7-2|.|TRBJ2-5|.
CASSLVRGGETQYF
TGTGCCAGCAGCTTAGTAAGGGGGGGAGAGACCCAGTACTTC
>TRBV7-3|.|TRBJ1-1|many
CASSLNGHTNTEAFF
TGTGCCAGCAGCCTGAATGGACATACGAACACTGAAGCTTTCTTT
>TRBV25-1|.|TRBJ1-4|.
CASTPPGTRRKLFF
TGTGCCAGCACCCCCCCGGGAACGAGGCGAAAACTGTTTTTT
>TRBV7-6|.|TRBJ1-2|.
CASSLAVGARGYTF
TGTGCCAGCAGCTTAGCGGTGGGGGCGCGTGGCTACACCTTC
>TRBV2|TRBD1|TRBJ2-2|many
CASHAGQGNTGELFF
TGTGCCAGCCACGCGGGACAGGGTAACACCGGGGAGCTGTTTTTT
>TRBV24-1|.|TRBJ2-7|.
CATSDSRVGGNEQYF
TGTGCCACCAGTGACAGCAGGGTAGGAGGTAACGAGCAGTACTTC
>TRBV27|.|TRBJ2-7|few
CASRDRVTYEQYF
TGTGCCAGCAGGGACAGAGTTACCTACGAGCAGTACTTC
>TRBV5-1|.|TRBJ2-7|.
CASSLRAQGGNEQYF
TGCGCCAGCAGCTTGCGGGCCCAAGGGGGGAACGAGCAGTACTTC
>TRBV6-2/TRBV6-3|.|TRBJ2-2|.
CASRTITSTGELFF
TGTGCCAGCAGAACAATTACAAGCACCGGGGAGCTGTTTTTT
>TRBV6-5|.|TRBJ1-1|.
CASSAGQNTEAFF
TGTGCTAGCAGCGCGGGACAGAACACTGAAGCTTTCTTT
>TRBV7-9|.|TRBJ1-1|many
CASSLSRLNTEAFF
TGTGCCAGCAGCTTGAGCCGCCTGAACACTGAAGCTTTCTTT
>TRBV9|.|TRBJ2-7|.
CASSGQQKTYEQYF
TGTGCCAGCAGTGGACAGCAAAAAACCTACGAGCAGTACTTC
>TRBV5-1|TRBD1|TRBJ2-7|.
CASSSGTGTNYEQYF
TGCGCCAGCAGCTCCGGGACAGGGACTAACTACGAGCAGTACTTC
>TRBV7-8|TRBD1|TRBJ2-7|.
CASSLGPLGQGISYEQYF
TGTGCCAGCAGCTTAGGTCCATTGGGACAGGGGATCTCCTACGAGCAGTACTTC
>TRBV5-8|.|TRBJ1-6|many
CASSPGAKGAYNSPLHF
TGTGCCAGCAGCCCGGGGGCGAAAGGTGCCTATAATTCACCCCTCCACTTT
>TRBV15|.|TRBJ2-3|.
CATSQASQYTDTQYF
TGTGCCACCAGCCAAGCTTCGCAGTACACAGATACGCAGTATTTT
>TRBV14|.|TRBJ2-2|many
CASSQNLAGELFF
TGTGCCAGCAGCCAAAACCTCGCCGGGGAGCTGTTTTTT
>TRBV29-1|TRBD1|TRBJ1-4|few
CSVGRDRGEKLFF
TGCAGCGTCGGCCGGGACAGGGGTGAAAAACTGTTTTTT
>TRBV29-1|.|TRBJ2-2|many
CSVRSSDDVTGELFF
TGCAGCGTTCGGTCATCGGATGATGTCACCGGGGAGCTGTTTTTT
>TRBV6-2/TRBV6-3|.|TRBJ1-1|many
CASRHLTGNTEAFF
TGTGCCAGCAGGCACCTCACAGGGAACACTGAAGCTTTCTTT
>TRBV10-3|TRBD2|TRBJ2-7|.
CAIRPVLASSSYEQYF
TGTGCCATCAGGCCGGTACTAGCGAGTAGCTCCTACGAGCAGTACTTC
>TRBV7-2|TRBD2|TRBJ2-7|few
CASSPHSGSREQYF
TGTGCCAGCAGCCCCCATAGCGGGAGTCGGGAGCAGTACTTC